The subject of this entry is one TCR beta chain. Participant ages covered roughly 18 to 89 years across 24 US areas. Categorization into cohorts depended on clinical history that participants reported. These data are taken from a study of blood T cell repertoires in COVID-19. The overall study: From T cells, B-cell-depleted T cells, or PBMCs came the material, which was cDNA or gDNA.

The junction had 7 bases not matched to a gene; V was cut back by 1 base and J by 4 bases. The CDR3 runs 16 residues. Germline CDR1 and CDR2: LGHNA and YNFKEQ. The assay was immunoSEQ multiplex PCR, and TCRdb's table has in-frame clones only and misses some. The sample yields 160,000 or so clones, more than 75% seen once. The chain joins TRBV4-2 to TRBJ2-5; the match to TRBD2 covers 9 bases. The TCR originated in a human donor with acute COVID-19. The donor label of this sample is uncertain. Sequences were obtained from PBMCs or T cells enriched from blood (not recorded which). CDR3 region: CASSQGERGARETQYF. For the CDR3, the DNA is TGTGCCAGCAGCCAAGGAGAGCGGGGGGCTCGAGAGACCCAGTACTTC.